The 22 T cell receptor beta chains reported below all come from one sample, sequenced in a study of cytomegalovirus exposure and HLA in healthy donors. Primers: 60 Vbeta forward and 13 Jbeta reverse. Sequencing used immunoSEQ multiplex PCR; TCRdb keeps in-frame clones, though not all of them. The sample has about 130,000 clones, around 63% seen once. The specimen sequenced was PBMCs. These receptors were obtained from a human donor in good health.

The CDR3 reads CASSVGPGISGNTIYF. The CDR3 nucleotides are TGTGCCAGCAGCGTAGGGCCAGGGATCTCTGGAAACACCATATATTTT. This chain uses TRBV9 with TRBJ1-3, with D perhaps matching TRBD1 (5 bases). The V gene's germline CDR1 is SGDLS and CDR2 YYNGEE. The V end lost 0 bases, the J end lost 0 bases, and 10 bases lay between the germline ends. CDR3 length: 16 residues.

This clone was seen only once. The chain couples TRBV9 to TRBJ2-1; 7 positions match TRBD2. J gave up 2 bases and V 3 bases, and 8 bases lay outside the gene matches. This CDR3 is built from 16 residues. CDR1 is SGDLS, CDR2 YYNGEE, per germline. In DNA, the CDR3 is TGTGCCAGCAGCGGAATTGGCGGGAGAACCTACAATGAGCAGTTCTTC. This translates into CASSGIGGRTYNEQFF.

The gene calls are TRBV19 and TRBJ1-5, with D maybe TRBD1 (6 bases). Germline V gene sequence: CDR1 LNHDA, CDR2 SQIVND (reference sequence). V was shortened by 7 bases and J by 6 bases, with 16 bases between the two germline ends. The length of the CDR3 is 14 residues. The CDR3 nucleotides are TGTGCCAGTACAAACGACAGGTTCGGTCAGCCCCAGCATTTT. As protein: CASTNDRFGQPQHF.

The V and J genes are TRBV7-9 and TRBJ2-7; D may be TRBD2 (5 bases). Germline CDR1 SEHNR, CDR2 FQNEAQ (reference sequence). Between the trimmed V and J ends, which lost 5 bases and 2 bases, there was a span of 19 bases. The CDR3 spans 16 residues. The CDR3 sequence: CASSLVVRRATYEQYF. The CDR3 nucleotides read TGTGCCAGCAGCCTTGTCGTAAGGCGGGCGACCTACGAGCAGTACTTC.

The chain combines TRBV11-2 with TRBJ2-7, with TRBD2 identical over 7 bases. V shed 4 bases and J 7 bases; nucleotides not matched to a gene: 10. Germline CDR1 and CDR2: SGHAT and FQNNGV. The CDR3 is 14 residues long. The chain's CDR3 is CASSSPGLLGEQYF. For the CDR3, the DNA is TGTGCCAGCAGCTCCCCGGGACTACTAGGGGAGCAGTACTTC.

This clone was seen a handful of times. The chain employs TRBV7-8 and TRBJ2-1; D unclear. This CDR3 has 15 amino acids. V was clipped by 1 base and J by 1 base, with 8 bases between them. CDR1 and CDR2 (germline): SGHVS, FQNEAQ. CDR3 sequence reads: CASSLGPGSYNEQFF. The CDR3 DNA reads as TGTGCCAGCAGCTTAGGGCCAGGATCCTACAATGAGCAGTTCTTC.

This chain links TRBV7-3 with TRBJ2-3, with D perhaps TRBD2 (5 bases). With 5 bases removed from V and 2 bases from J, the gap between germline ends came to 11 bases. This CDR3 has 14 residues. CDR1 SGHTA and CDR2 FQGTGA come from the germline V gene. CDR3 coding DNA: TGTGCCAGCAGCCCGCGGGCGGCCACAGATACGCAGTATTTT. Translation gives CASSPRAATDTQYF.

The chain carries TRBV5-1 and TRBJ1-1, with D hard to call. Germline-derived CDR1 and CDR2 are SGHRS and YFSETQ. The CDR3 is 14 amino acids. Between the trimmed V and J ends, which lost 0 bases and 0 bases, there was a span of 6 bases. The CDR3 nucleotides are TGCGCCAGCAGCTTGGAGGACTTGAACACTGAAGCTTTCTTT. Translating gives CASSLEDLNTEAFF.

The chain employs TRBV15 and TRBJ2-5; 7 nucleotides line up with TRBD2. V was pared by 6 bases and J by 0 bases, with 13 bases of the junction left unmatched. The CDR3 totals 17 residues. CDR1 is LNHNV and CDR2 is YYDKDF in the germline V gene (reference sequence). In nucleotides, the CDR3 is TGTGCCACCAGTTCCGGGACTACGGACCACTACCAAGAGACCCAGTACTTC. This gives the protein CATSSGTTDHYQETQYF. Using reference TRBV15 and TRBJ2-5 for the parts outside the CDR3, the full variable domain is DAMVIQNPRYQVTQFGKPVTLSCSQTLNHNVMYWYQQKSSQAPKLLFHYYDKDFNNEADTPDNFQSRRPNTSFCFLDIRSPGLGDTAMYLCATSSGTTDHYQETQYFGPGTRLLVL.

J is TRBJ2-7 and V is TRBV5-4; 7 nucleotides align to TRBD1. This CDR3 has 14 residues. V lost 0 bases to trimming and J lost 1 base; unmatched junction nucleotides: 1. CDR1 and CDR2 from the germline V gene are SGHNT and YYREEE (reference sequence). The CDR3 DNA follows: TGTGCCAGCAGCTTGGAGACAGGGTCCTACGAGCAGTACTTC. Protein: CASSLETGSYEQYF.

This chain links TRBV28 with TRBJ2-7, with D possibly being TRBD1 (5 bases). There are 15 residues in the CDR3. Germline loops: CDR1 MDHEN, CDR2 SYDVKM. V was clipped by 6 bases and J by 4 bases, with 19 bases between them. The CDR3 coding sequence is TGTGCCAGCAGACCCGGTGGGGCGCAGCCTTACGAGCAGTACTTC. Translation gives CASRPGGAQPYEQYF. The full variable domain, its missing parts supplied by reference TRBV28 and TRBJ2-7, is DVKVTQSSRYLVKRTGEKVFLECVQDMDHENMFWYRQDPGLGLRLIYFSYDVKMKEKGDIPEGYSVSREKKERFSLILESASTNQTSMYLCASRPGGAQPYEQYFGPGTRLTVT.

This chain links TRBV10-1 with TRBJ2-3; 10 bases map to TRBD2. The CDR3 is 15 amino acids. V was pared by 6 bases and J by 3 bases, with 6 bases of the junction left unmatched. CDR1 is WNHNN and CDR2 is SYGVQD in the germline V gene (reference sequence). The DNA for the CDR3 is TGCGCCAGCAGGCCCGGACTAGCGGAGACAGATACGCAGTATTTT. This translates into CASRPGLAETDTQYF.

This clone was detected once. The chain uses TRBV4-2 and TRBJ2-5; perhaps TRBD2 as D (5 bases). Germline CDR1 and CDR2: LGHNA and YNFKEQ. V lost 0 bases and J 1 base, leaving 12 bases between the germline ends. CDR3 length equals 16 residues. CDR3 nucleotides: TGTGCCAGCAGCCAAGATCAGGCAGCGGCCCAAGAGACCCAGTACTTC. Its translation is CASSQDQAAAQETQYF.

The gene calls are TRBV28 and TRBJ2-1, with a weak D call TRBD2 (6 bases). The CDR3 consists of 18 residues. V shed 4 bases and J shed 0 bases, with 19 bases lying between them. CDR1 and CDR2 from the germline V gene are MDHEN and SYDVKM. For the CDR3, the DNA is TGTGCCAGCAGTTCCAATGGATGGGGGGTGAGCTCCTACAATGAGCAGTTCTTC. Translating it yields CASSSNGWGVSSYNEQFF.

This clone occurred once. The V call is TRBV19, the J call TRBJ2-7; D is ambiguous. Germline assignment: CDR1 LNHDA and CDR2 SQIVND (reference sequence). V gave up 6 bases and J gave up 6 bases, with 18 bases separating them. This CDR3 region has 14 residues. This CDR3 is CASSLTTGSGEQYF. CDR3 coding DNA: TGTGCCAGTAGCCTTACGACGGGTTCGGGCGAGCAGTACTTC.

The chain has TRBV7-9 and TRBJ2-1; 9 bases are a match to TRBD2. In germline, CDR1 is SEHNR, CDR2 FQNEAQ (reference sequence). With V trimmed by 3 bases and J by 9 bases, 9 bases remained unmatched. The CDR3 has 15 amino acids. The CDR3 spells CASSFAGGRGGEQFF. The CDR3 nucleotides read TGTGCCAGCAGCTTTGCGGGAGGGCGGGGTGGTGAGCAGTTCTTC.

This rearrangement joins TRBV6-5 to TRBJ2-2, with a tentative D call TRBD2 (5 bases). The CDR3 covers 16 residues. Per the germline V gene, CDR1 is MNHEY and CDR2 is SVGAGI. V shed 0 bases and J shed 6 bases, with 14 bases lying between them. CDR3 sequence (DNA): TGTGCCAGCAGTTACTCGAGGGTCGTCTGGGCCGGGGAGCTGTTTTTT. It specifies CASSYSRVVWAGELFF.

V usage is TRBV18 and J usage is TRBJ1-4, with D perhaps matching TRBD1 (6 bases). CDR1 and CDR2 (germline): KGHSH, LQKENI. V was cut by 2 bases and J by 7 bases, with 17 bases left in between. This CDR3 comprises 16 residues. CDR3 loop: CASSPGGSYGGEKLFF. The CDR3 coding sequence is TGTGCCAGCTCACCAGGGGGCTCATACGGAGGTGAAAAACTGTTTTTT.

The chain couples TRBV6-6 to TRBJ2-7; 8 bases are shared with TRBD1. Germline CDR1 and CDR2: MNHNY and SVGAGI (reference sequence). J gave up 4 bases and V 6 bases, and 2 bases lay outside the gene matches. The CDR3 has 12 residues. CDR3 nucleotides: TGTGCCAGCAGGCAGGGGGCTTACGAGCAGTACTTC. Protein sequence: CASRQGAYEQYF.

The chain combines TRBV14 with TRBJ1-5; unclear D gene. The germline CDR1 and CDR2 sequences are SGHDN and FVKESK. The germline V and J ends were trimmed by 0 bases and 3 bases, with 24 bases remaining between them. There are 20 residues in the CDR3. CDR3 sequence reads: CASSQDRTSTSSCLNQPQHF. The CDR3 DNA follows: TGTGCCAGCAGCCAAGATCGGACTTCTACCTCTAGCTGCCTCAATCAGCCCCAGCATTTT.

This clone was seen just once. J is TRBJ2-7 and V is TRBV28; 10 nucleotides match TRBD1. The CDR3 totals 13 residues. V gave up 7 bases and J gave up 4 bases; unmatched junction bases: 4. Germline CDR1 and CDR2: MDHEN and SYDVKM. In DNA, the CDR3 is TGTGCCAGCATACGACAGGGGGCTTACGAGCAGTACTTC. Translation gives CASIRQGAYEQYF.

This clone was detected a few times. This chain uses TRBV7-8 with TRBJ1-2; D is uncertain. The ends were cut back, 5 bases at V and 3 bases at J, with 25 bases in the middle. CDR1 is SGHVS, CDR2 FQNEAQ, per germline. The CDR3 extends over 18 amino acids. The CDR3 loop is CASSQVASIAGGDYGYTF. CDR3 sequence (DNA): TGTGCCAGCAGCCAAGTCGCGAGCATCGCGGGCGGTGACTATGGCTACACCTTC. The full variable domain, completed using reference TRBV7-8 and TRBJ1-2, is GAGVSQSPRYKVAKRGQDVALRCDPISGHVSLFWYQQALGQGPEFLTYFQNEAQLDKSGLPSDRFFAERPEGSVSTLKIQRTQQEDSAVYLCASSQVASIAGGDYGYTFGSGTRLTVV.